A single sample gave rise to the 5 T cell receptor beta chains below, sequenced in a study of CD8 T cells in ankylosing spondylitis. Study-level results: Ankylosing spondylitis blood seemed to carry a telltale TCR beta motif made of several highly homologous variants.

TCRdb reprocessed the 5' RACE reads with MiXCR, giving one entry per CDR3 protein. The sample has hundreds of thousands of distinct CDR3 sequences; roughly 25% are singletons. Their antigen targets remain unknown. Sequencing was performed on blood, either unsorted or a sorted T cell fraction (not recorded which). The receptors stem from a male donor with ankylosing spondylitis.

This clonotype showed up just a few times. The chain joins TRBV5-1 to TRBJ2-1; TRBD2 matches 7 bases. The CDR3 runs 15 residues. Trimming cost V 6 bases and J 0 bases; bases outside gene matches: 6. Germline-derived CDR1 and CDR2 are SGHRS and YFSETQ. CDR3 residues: CASNLAVSSYNEQFF. The CDR3 DNA reads TGCGCCAGCAACCTAGCGGTTAGCTCCTACAATGAGCAGTTCTTC. Drawing the rest from reference TRBV5-1 and TRBJ2-1, the complete variable domain is KAGVTQTPRYLIKTRGQQVTLSCSPISGHRSVSWYQQTPGQGLQFLFEYFSETQRNKGNFPGRFSGRQFSNSRSEMNVSTLELGDSALYLCASNLAVSSYNEQFFGPGTRLTVL.

The J gene is TRBJ2-3, the V gene TRBV4-1; TRBD1 aligns across 11 bases. Germline V CDR1 and CDR2: MGHRA, YSYEKL. The V and J ends lost 1 base and 5 bases, in that order; junction bases with no gene match: 5. This CDR3 spans 16 amino acids. The CDR3 sequence is CASSQGTGGFVDTQYF. The CDR3 bases are TGCGCCAGCAGCCAAGGGACAGGGGGCTTTGTAGATACGCAGTATTTT.

V is TRBV2 and J is TRBJ2-7; weak D call: TRBD1 (6 bases). The CDR3 covers 14 residues. Germline V gene lookup returns CDR1 SNHLY and CDR2 FYNNEI. V was clipped by 7 bases and J by 1 base, with 14 bases between them. The CDR3 spells CASTYAGESYEQYV. CDR3 nucleotide sequence: TGTGCCAGCACCTACGCAGGGGAATCCTACGAGCAGTACGTC.

This chain joins TRBV12-3 or TRBV12-4 and TRBJ1-1, with a weak D call TRBD1 (5 bases). The V end lost 6 bases, the J end lost 4 bases, and 18 bases lay between the germline ends. The CDR3 contains 15 residues. The CDR3 coding sequence is TGTGCCAGCAGCCTTATGGGGGGATGGAGCACTGAAGCTTTCTTT. It codes for CASSLMGGWSTEAFF.

This clonotype was recorded many times. The chain couples TRBV5-1 to TRBJ1-2, with D unclear. The germline gives CDR1 SGHRS, CDR2 YFSETQ. This CDR3 comprises 15 residues. Trimming took off 4 bases at V and 6 bases at J, with 19 bases between the two ends. The CDR3 reads CASSREYGLLDGYTF. As DNA, the CDR3 is TGCGCCAGCAGCCGAGAGTACGGATTGTTGGATGGCTACACCTTC.